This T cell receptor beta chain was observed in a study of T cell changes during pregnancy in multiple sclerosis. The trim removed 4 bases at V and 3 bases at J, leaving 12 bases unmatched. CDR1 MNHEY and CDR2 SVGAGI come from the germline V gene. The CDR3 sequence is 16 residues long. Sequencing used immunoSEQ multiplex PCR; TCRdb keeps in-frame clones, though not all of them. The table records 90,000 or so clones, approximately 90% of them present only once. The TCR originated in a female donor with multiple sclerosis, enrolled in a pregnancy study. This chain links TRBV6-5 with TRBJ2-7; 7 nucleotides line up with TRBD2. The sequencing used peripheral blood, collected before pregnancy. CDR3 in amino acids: CASSSSVGSGRYEQYF. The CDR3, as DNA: TGTGCCAGCAGTTCCTCCGTTGGTAGCGGGCGCTACGAGCAGTACTTC.